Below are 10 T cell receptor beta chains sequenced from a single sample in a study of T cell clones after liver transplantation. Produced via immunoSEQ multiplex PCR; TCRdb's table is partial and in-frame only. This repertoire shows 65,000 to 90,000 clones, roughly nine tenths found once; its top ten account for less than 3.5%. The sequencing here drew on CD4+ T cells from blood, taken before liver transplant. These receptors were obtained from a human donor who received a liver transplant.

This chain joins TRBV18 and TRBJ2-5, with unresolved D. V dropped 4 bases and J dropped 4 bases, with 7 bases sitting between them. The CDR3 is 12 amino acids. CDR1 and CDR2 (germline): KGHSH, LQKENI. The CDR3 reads CASSRFLETQYF. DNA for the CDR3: TGTGCCAGCTCACGCTTTTTAGAGACCCAGTACTTC.

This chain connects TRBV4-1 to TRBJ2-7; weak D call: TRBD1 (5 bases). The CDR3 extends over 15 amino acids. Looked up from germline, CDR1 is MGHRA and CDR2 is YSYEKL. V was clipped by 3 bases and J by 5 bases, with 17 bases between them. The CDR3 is CASSHRRGSSDEQYF. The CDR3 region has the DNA TGCGCCAGCAGCCACCGTAGGGGATCGTCCGACGAGCAGTACTTC.

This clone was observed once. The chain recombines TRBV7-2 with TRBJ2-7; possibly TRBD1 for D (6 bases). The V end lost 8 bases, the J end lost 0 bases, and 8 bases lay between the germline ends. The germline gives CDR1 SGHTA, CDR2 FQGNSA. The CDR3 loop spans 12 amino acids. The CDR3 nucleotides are TGTGCCAGCGGACAGAGCTCCTACGAGCAGTACTTC. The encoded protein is CASGQSSYEQYF.

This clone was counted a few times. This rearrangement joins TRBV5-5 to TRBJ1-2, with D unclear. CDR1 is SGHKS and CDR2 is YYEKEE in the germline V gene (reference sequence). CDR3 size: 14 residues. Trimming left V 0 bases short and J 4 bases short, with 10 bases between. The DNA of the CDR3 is TGTGCCAGCAGCTTGGACATCCCGTCCTATGGCTACACCTTC. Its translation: CASSLDIPSYGYTF.

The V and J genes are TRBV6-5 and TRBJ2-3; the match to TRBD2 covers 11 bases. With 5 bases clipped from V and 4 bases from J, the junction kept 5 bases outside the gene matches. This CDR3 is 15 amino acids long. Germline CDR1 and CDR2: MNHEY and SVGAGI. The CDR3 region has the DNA TGTGCCAGCAGTCCAATAGCGGGAGGGCCAGATACGCAGTATTTT. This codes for CASSPIAGGPDTQYF.

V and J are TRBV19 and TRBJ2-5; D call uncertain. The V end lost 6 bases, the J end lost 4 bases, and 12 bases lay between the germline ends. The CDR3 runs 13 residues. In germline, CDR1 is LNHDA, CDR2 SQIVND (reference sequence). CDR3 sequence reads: CASSEEILETQYF. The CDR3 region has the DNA TGTGCCAGTAGCGAGGAAATTTTAGAGACCCAGTACTTC.

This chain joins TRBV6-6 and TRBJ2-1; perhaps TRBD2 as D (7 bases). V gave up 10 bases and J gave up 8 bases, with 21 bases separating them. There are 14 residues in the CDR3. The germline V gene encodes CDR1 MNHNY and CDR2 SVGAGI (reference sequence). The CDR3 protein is CATLEGGGQYEQFF. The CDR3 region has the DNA TGTGCCACCCTTGAGGGAGGGGGGCAATATGAGCAGTTCTTC.

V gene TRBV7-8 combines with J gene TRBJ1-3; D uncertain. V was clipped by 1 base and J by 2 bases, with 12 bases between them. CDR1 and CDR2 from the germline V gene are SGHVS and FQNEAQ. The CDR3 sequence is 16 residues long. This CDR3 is CASSLGLGRTGNTIYF. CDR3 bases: TGTGCCAGCAGCTTAGGGTTGGGGAGGACTGGAAACACCATATATTTT.

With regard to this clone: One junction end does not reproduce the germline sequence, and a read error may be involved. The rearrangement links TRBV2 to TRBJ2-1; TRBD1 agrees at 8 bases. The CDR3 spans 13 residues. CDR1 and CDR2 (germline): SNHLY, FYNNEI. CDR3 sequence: CASSGTGYTEQFF. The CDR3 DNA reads TGTGCCAGCAGTGGGACAGGGTACACTGAGCAGTTCTTC.

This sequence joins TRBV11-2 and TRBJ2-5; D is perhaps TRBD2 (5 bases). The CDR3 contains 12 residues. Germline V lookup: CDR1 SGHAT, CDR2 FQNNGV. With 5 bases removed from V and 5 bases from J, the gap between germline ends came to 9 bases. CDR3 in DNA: TGTGCCAGCAGCGCTCGCGGGGAGACCCAGTACTTC. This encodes CASSARGETQYF.